The rows below give T cell receptor beta chains drawn from one sample of a study of blood T cell repertoires in COVID-19. Here immunoSEQ multiplex PCR was the method, and the copy in TCRdb shows in-frame clones only, minus some. The table includes 45,000 to 55,000 clones, under 70% detected once. Sequencing was done on a sample of peripheral blood. The origin of the receptors is a woman between 70 and 85 years old with acute or convalescent COVID-19. CDR3s include the opening cysteine and the closing phenylalanine or tryptophan. A D gene is named only where the DNA matches it firmly. Only some rows state a clone size, as once, few, many or a class for expanded clones.

>TRBJ2-2|once|TRBD2|TRBV7-2
CASSLPNWRGAVTGELFF
TGTGCCAGCAGCCTCCCGAATTGGCGGGGGGCGGTCACCGGGGAGCTGTTTTTT
>TRBJ2-7|NA|NA|TRBV12-3/TRBV12-4
CASSLLGADEQYF
TGTGCCAGCAGTTTGTTAGGGGCCGACGAGCAGTACTTC
>TRBJ2-1|NA|TRBD2|TRBV7-2
CASSLVSGSFNEQFF
TGTGCCAGCAGCTTAGTGAGCGGGAGTTTTAATGAGCAGTTCTTC
>TRBJ1-2|once|TRBD1|TRBV28
CASSTTLPGQGNYGYTF
TGTGCCAGCAGTACTACTCTCCCGGGACAGGGAAACTATGGCTACACCTTC
>TRBJ2-5|NA|NA|TRBV7-2
CASSLTSLVTQYF
TGTGCCAGCAGCTTAACTAGCTTGGTGACCCAGTACTTC
>TRBJ1-1|once|NA|TRBV5-1
CASTDKVNTEAFF
TGCGCCAGCACCGACAAGGTGAACACTGAAGCTTTCTTT
>TRBJ1-4|NA|NA|TRBV19
CASNTPRAGDKNEKLFF
TGTGCCAGTAATACGCCGAGGGCGGGGGACAAAAATGAAAAACTGTTTTTT
>TRBJ2-7|NA|TRBD2|TRBV14
CASSSGGRRYEQYF
TGTGCCAGCAGCTCGGGGGGGAGACGCTACGAGCAGTACTTC
>TRBJ1-1|NA|NA|TRBV10-3
CAISEAAANTEAFF
TGTGCCATCAGTGAAGCCGCGGCGAACACTGAAGCTTTCTTT
>TRBJ2-2|once|TRBD1|TRBV2
CASKRQGNTGELFF
TGTGCCAGCAAACGACAGGGTAACACCGGGGAGCTGTTTTTT
>TRBJ1-1|NA|NA|TRBV5-6
CASSFGRPNTEAFF
TGTGCCAGCAGCTTCGGGAGGCCGAACACTGAAGCTTTCTTT
>TRBJ1-4|NA|TRBD1|TRBV18
CASSPGAQGGKLFF
TGTGCCAGCTCACCAGGGGCACAGGGGGGAAAACTGTTTTTT
>TRBJ1-2|NA|TRBD1|TRBV5-1
CASSLGAGTGIYGYTF
TGCGCCAGCAGCTTGGGCGCCGGGACAGGCATTTATGGCTACACCTTC
>TRBJ1-2|NA|TRBD1|TRBV19
CASTRGQGLYGYTF
TGTGCCAGTACTCGGGGACAGGGATTGTATGGCTACACCTTC
>TRBJ2-1|NA|TRBD2|TRBV7-9
CASSLRELAGTEQFF
TGTGCCAGCAGCTTACGGGAACTAGCGGGGACTGAGCAGTTCTTC
>TRBJ2-7|few|TRBD2|TRBV19
CASSLSGTSSYEQYF
TGTGCCAGTAGTCTCTCCGGGACTAGCAGCTACGAGCAGTACTTC
>TRBJ2-2|NA|NA|TRBV28
CASRSHQGSDGELFF
TGTGCCAGCAGATCGCATCAGGGTTCGGACGGGGAGCTGTTTTTT
>TRBJ2-7|once|TRBD1|TRBV5-1
CASREGPGGIYEQYF
TGCGCCAGCAGAGAGGGACCAGGGGGAATCTACGAGCAGTACTTC
>TRBJ1-2|NA|NA|TRBV7-8
CASSLRVPHNYGYTF
TGTGCCAGCAGCCTCCGGGTTCCACATAACTATGGCTACACCTTC
>TRBJ2-5|NA|TRBD2|TRBV5-1
CASCWDFAGGPGETQYF
TGCGCCAGCTGCTGGGACTTCGCGGGGGGGCCGGGGGAGACCCAGTACTTC
>TRBJ2-3|NA|TRBD1|TRBV29-1
CSVDGTGMGLGTDTQYF
TGCAGCGTTGACGGGACAGGGATGGGGCTGGGCACAGATACGCAGTATTTT
>TRBJ2-1|NA|NA|TRBV19
CASNRVRPYNEQFF
TGTGCCAGCAACAGGGTACGGCCCTACAATGAGCAGTTCTTC
>TRBJ2-1|NA|NA|TRBV24-1
CATRAEIDNEQFF
TGTGCCACCAGGGCGGAAATAGACAATGAGCAGTTCTTC
>TRBJ2-2|few|TRBD2|TRBV7-2
CASSLEAGGRVGRTGELFF
TGTGCCAGCAGCTTAGAAGCCGGCGGGAGAGTTGGGCGCACCGGGGAGCTGTTTTTT
>TRBJ2-2|NA|NA|TRBV7-7
CAAGGRGSNTGELFF
TGTGCCGCAGGCGGCCGGGGAAGTAACACCGGGGAGCTGTTTTTT
>TRBJ2-7|NA|NA|TRBV7-9
CASSRDGGFYEQYF
TGTGCCAGCAGCCGGGACGGAGGGTTCTACGAGCAGTACTTC
>TRBJ2-7|NA|TRBD1|TRBV6-5
CASSRDRGHEQYF
TGTGCCAGCAGTCGGGACAGGGGCCACGAGCAGTACTTC
>TRBJ2-7|NA|TRBD2|TRBV28
CASRPHSGGTYEQYF
TGTGCCAGCCGCCCCCATAGCGGGGGGACCTACGAGCAGTACTTC
>TRBJ2-5|NA|TRBD2|TRBV9
CASSAVGLAGAETQYF
TGTGCCAGCAGCGCAGTCGGGCTAGCGGGAGCAGAGACCCAGTACTTC
>TRBJ1-5|once|TRBD1|TRBV28
CASSSGQDGGNQPQHF
TGTGCCAGCAGTTCGGGACAGGACGGCGGGAATCAGCCCCAGCATTTT
>TRBJ1-2|NA|TRBD1|TRBV11-2
CASLDRGSSNYGYTF
TGTGCCAGCCTCGACAGGGGGTCGTCCAACTATGGCTACACCTTC
>TRBJ1-1|once|NA|TRBV21-1
CASSKRRSEAFF
TGTGCCAGCAGCAAAAGGAGGTCTGAAGCTTTCTTT
>TRBJ2-2|few|NA|TRBV6-2/TRBV6-3
CASSLGGPRLGTGELFF
TGTGCCAGCAGCCTAGGGGGTCCCCGATTGGGCACCGGGGAGCTGTTTTTT
>TRBJ2-2|NA|TRBD1|TRBV7-8
CASSFITGVPGELFF
TGTGCCAGCAGCTTCATTACAGGGGTCCCCGGGGAGCTGTTTTTT
>TRBJ2-3|few|TRBD2|TRBV4-1
CASSLVLAGGADTQYF
TGCGCCAGCAGCCTTGTACTAGCGGGGGGAGCAGATACGCAGTATTTT
>TRBJ2-1|NA|TRBD2|TRBV6-5
CASSPGLAGTNEQFF
TGTGCCAGCAGCCCCGGACTAGCGGGTACCAATGAGCAGTTCTTC
>TRBJ2-7|NA|TRBD1|TRBV6-5
CASRQTGSSYEQYF
TGTGCCAGCAGGCAGACAGGGAGCTCCTACGAGCAGTACTTC
>TRBJ2-7|NA|TRBD1|TRBV6-5
CASRLPGTGGSEQYF
TGTGCCAGCAGGCTTCCCGGGACAGGGGGTAGCGAGCAGTACTTC
>TRBJ2-2|NA|NA|TRBV27
CASSEVAGELFF
TGTGCCAGCAGCGAGGTTGCCGGGGAGCTGTTTTTT
>TRBJ1-2|NA|TRBD1|TRBV7-8
CASSLFGQGATQGDGYTF
TGTGCCAGCAGCTTATTTGGCCAGGGGGCGACCCAAGGGGATGGCTACACCTTC
>TRBJ2-2|NA|TRBD2|TRBV5-6
CASSRWTSPNTGELFF
TGTGCCAGCAGCCGTTGGACTAGCCCGAACACCGGGGAGCTGTTTTTT